The rows below give T cell receptor beta chains drawn from one sample of a study of blood T cell repertoires in COVID-19. This table comes from immunoSEQ multiplex PCR, and its TCRdb copy is limited to in-frame clones, with some not included. This table holds about 140,000 clones, approximately 85% found once. The sequencing sample was made of peripheral blood. The receptor source for this set is a man aged 45-60 years with acute or convalescent COVID-19. CDR3s include the opening cysteine and the closing phenylalanine or tryptophan. Fields, in order: D gene, clone size, J gene, V gene, CDR3 protein, CDR3 DNA. A D gene is named only where the DNA matches it firmly. Clone size, where shown, is once, few, many, or a class for clones that have expanded.

>-|-|TRBJ2-7|TRBV5-1
CASSLDNSYEQYF
TGCGCCAGCAGCTTGGACAACTCCTACGAGCAGTACTTC
>-|-|TRBJ1-5|TRBV7-9
CASSLESGVQPQHF
TGTGCCAGCAGCTTAGAGTCAGGCGTTCAGCCCCAGCATTTT
>-|-|TRBJ2-2|TRBV5-1
CASSRPGQSGDTGELFF
TGCGCCAGCAGCCGACCAGGCCAATCAGGGGACACCGGGGAGCTGTTTTTT
>TRBD2|-|TRBJ2-7|TRBV3-1/TRBV3-2
CASSQESSGRPYEQYF
TGTGCCAGCAGCCAAGAGTCAAGCGGGAGGCCCTACGAGCAGTACTTC
>TRBD1|-|TRBJ1-2|TRBV5-6
CASSEIIWTGNYTF
TGTGCCAGCAGCGAGATAATCTGGACAGGGAACTACACCTTC
>-|few|TRBJ2-7|TRBV27
CASSFSRVGEQYF
TGTGCCAGCAGTTTTTCCAGGGTGGGGGAGCAGTACTTC
>-|-|TRBJ1-3|TRBV19
CASSRQRSGNTIYF
TGTGCCAGTAGTAGACAGCGCTCTGGAAACACCATATATTTT
>-|-|TRBJ2-4|TRBV11-3
CASSLTRENIQYF
TGTGCCAGCAGCTTGACTAGAGAAAACATTCAGTACTTC
>-|once|TRBJ1-1|TRBV3-1/TRBV3-2
CASSRTGPLNTEAFF
TGTGCCAGCAGCCGTACAGGGCCCCTGAACACTGAAGCTTTCTTT
>-|-|TRBJ2-3|TRBV7-3
CASSPRGRTDTQYF
TGTGCCAGCAGCCCCCGCGGGCGCACAGATACGCAGTATTTT
>TRBD2|few|TRBJ2-2|TRBV4-1
CASSSAGVNTGELFF
TGCGCCAGCAGCTCAGCGGGAGTTAACACCGGGGAGCTGTTTTTT
>TRBD2|-|TRBJ2-7|TRBV14
CASSQTLAGNYEQYF
TGTGCCAGCAGCCAGACACTAGCGGGAAACTACGAGCAGTACTTC
>TRBD1|-|TRBJ2-2|TRBV19
CASSIPQGFTGELFF
TGTGCCAGTAGTATACCACAGGGGTTCACCGGGGAGCTGTTTTTT
>-|-|TRBJ1-1|TRBV6-1
CASSEDGTKPGAFF
TGTGCCAGCAGTGAAGACGGGACAAAACCGGGGGCTTTCTTT
>-|-|TRBJ1-4|TRBV5-5
CASSLESGGTNEKLFF
TGTGCCAGCAGCTTGGAGTCGGGGGGAACTAATGAAAAACTGTTTTTT
>-|-|TRBJ2-7|TRBV3-1/TRBV3-2
CASSHKGFRDEQYF
TGTGCCAGCAGCCATAAGGGGTTTCGAGACGAGCAGTACTTC
>-|-|TRBJ2-2|TRBV2
CASRTGPDTGELFF
TGTGCCAGCAGAACAGGGCCCGACACCGGGGAGCTGTTTTTT
>-|few|TRBJ2-7|TRBV28
CASSLRRAGKYEQYF
TGTGCCAGCAGTCTAAGACGGGCCGGGAAGTACGAGCAGTACTTC
>TRBD2|few|TRBJ2-7|TRBV5-1
CASSSIPLAGAYEQYF
TGCGCCAGCAGCTCCATACCCCTAGCGGGAGCGTACGAGCAGTACTTC
>-|-|TRBJ2-7|TRBV5-1
CASRPGTDSEQYF
TGCGCCAGCAGGCCCGGGACTGACTCCGAGCAGTACTTC
>TRBD1|-|TRBJ2-7|TRBV2
CASRPGQGADYEQYF
TGTGCCAGCAGACCGGGACAGGGGGCCGACTACGAGCAGTACTTC
>-|-|TRBJ1-2|TRBV5-6
CASSSDRNPYDYTF
TGTGCCAGCAGCAGCGACAGGAACCCTTATGACTACACCTTC
>-|-|TRBJ2-7|TRBV6-5
CASSNQAQRHEQYF
TGTGCCAGCAGCAATCAGGCACAGAGACACGAGCAGTACTTC
>TRBD2|few|TRBJ2-3|TRBV7-9
CASSLVTSGGKDTQYF
TGTGCCAGCAGCCTGGTGACTAGCGGGGGGAAGGATACGCAGTATTTT
>-|-|TRBJ1-1|TRBV19
CASTVGGLNTEAFF
TGTGCCAGTACGGTCGGCGGCCTGAACACTGAAGCTTTCTTT
>TRBD1|-|TRBJ2-3|TRBV5-4
CASSWTGRTDTQYF
TGTGCCAGCAGCTGGACAGGGAGGACAGATACGCAGTATTTT
>-|-|TRBJ1-3|TRBV6-1
CASSEGAAGNTIYF
TGTGCCAGCAGTGAAGGGGCTGCCGGAAACACCATATATTTT
>-|-|TRBJ1-1|TRBV19
CASSIIQAGYAEAFF
TGTGCCAGTAGTATAATCCAGGCAGGGTACGCCGAAGCTTTCTTT
>-|-|TRBJ2-1|TRBV7-9
CASSLPGFPYNEQFF
TGTGCCAGCAGCCTCCCAGGGTTTCCCTACAATGAGCAGTTCTTC
>TRBD2|-|TRBJ2-7|TRBV19
CASSPQRGGAYEQYF
TGTGCCAGTAGTCCTCAGAGGGGAGGGGCCTACGAGCAGTACTTC
>TRBD2|-|TRBJ2-7|TRBV10-2
CASRWTSGVGEQYF
TGCGCCAGCAGGTGGACTAGCGGTGTAGGGGAGCAGTACTTC
>-|once|TRBJ1-5|TRBV3-1/TRBV3-2
CASSPTGTGQPQHF
TGTGCCAGCAGCCCAACAGGGACGGGGCAGCCCCAGCATTTT
>-|few|TRBJ1-4|TRBV27
CASSARQNEKLFF
TGTGCCAGCTCCGCGCGGCAGAATGAAAAACTGTTTTTT
>TRBD1|few|TRBJ2-5|TRBV5-1
CASSLGGTGETQYF
TGCGCCAGCAGCTTGGGCGGGACAGGCGAGACCCAGTACTTC
>TRBD1|-|TRBJ1-1|TRBV11-2
CASSLNRDRAFF
TGTGCCAGCAGCTTAAACCGGGACAGGGCTTTCTTT
>-|few|TRBJ1-5|TRBV21-1
CASSNIALSQGANQPQHF
TGTGCCAGCAGCAATATAGCCCTTTCACAGGGGGCCAATCAGCCCCAGCATTTT
>-|-|TRBJ2-1|TRBV5-4
CASSLGRINEQFF
TGTGCCAGCAGCTTGGGGAGGATCAATGAGCAGTTCTTC
>-|-|TRBJ2-1|TRBV7-2
CASSFTAHKTGEQFF
TGTGCCAGCAGCTTCACGGCCCATAAAACGGGTGAGCAGTTCTTC
>-|few|TRBJ1-5|TRBV27
CASSLFFDQPQHF
TGTGCCAGCAGTTTATTTTTCGATCAGCCCCAGCATTTT
>-|-|TRBJ1-4|TRBV19
CASSRTVGWTNEKLFF
TGTGCCAGCTCGCGGACAGTAGGATGGACTAATGAAAAACTGTTTTTT
>TRBD1|-|TRBJ1-1|TRBV5-1
CASSLRNRGEDTEAFF
TGCGCCAGCAGCCTGAGGAACAGGGGGGAAGACACTGAAGCTTTCTTT
>-|-|TRBJ2-2|TRBV12-5
CASGLVKSGKFFTGELFF
TGTGCTAGTGGTTTGGTTAAGTCAGGGAAGTTTTTCACCGGGGAGCTGTTTTTT
>TRBD1|-|TRBJ1-5|TRBV6-5
CASSYISGGGQPQHF
TGTGCCAGCAGTTACATCTCAGGGGGCGGTCAGCCCCAGCATTTT
>TRBD1|-|TRBJ1-2|TRBV24-1
CATSDSTGSSSYTF
TGTGCCACCAGTGATTCGACAGGGTCTTCGAGCTACACCTTC
>-|-|TRBJ1-6|TRBV27
CASSLTGMGYNSPLHF
TGTGCCAGCAGTCTCACAGGGATGGGGTATAATTCACCCCTCCACTTT